This TCR beta chain was obtained from a study of blood T cell repertoires in COVID-19. About the study: Both acute and convalescent COVID-19 samples were obtained from the United States, Italy and Spain.

Those enrolled in Seattle joined during active infection and were followed longitudinally afterward. CDR1 and CDR2 (germline): GTSNPN, SVGIG (reference sequence). The CDR3 loop spans 14 amino acids. As handled by the study authors: It was from reference gene primer amplification that nucleated cell counts were estimated. Method: immunoSEQ multiplex PCR; TCRdb's copy keeps in-frame clones and lacks some. V, J and clone size reflect that table, while D and trimming were determined from the DNA. The sample lists roughly 440,000 clones; about 87% were seen once. This clone has a single count. The chain couples TRBV30 to TRBJ1-3, with 7 bases lining up with TRBD1. Material: peripheral blood. The sequence came from a woman aged 50 to 65 with COVID-19, enrolled during active disease. The CDR3 protein is CAAPEGASGNTIYF. CDR3 nucleotides: TGTGCTGCGCCGGAGGGGGCTTCGGGAAACACCATATATTTT.